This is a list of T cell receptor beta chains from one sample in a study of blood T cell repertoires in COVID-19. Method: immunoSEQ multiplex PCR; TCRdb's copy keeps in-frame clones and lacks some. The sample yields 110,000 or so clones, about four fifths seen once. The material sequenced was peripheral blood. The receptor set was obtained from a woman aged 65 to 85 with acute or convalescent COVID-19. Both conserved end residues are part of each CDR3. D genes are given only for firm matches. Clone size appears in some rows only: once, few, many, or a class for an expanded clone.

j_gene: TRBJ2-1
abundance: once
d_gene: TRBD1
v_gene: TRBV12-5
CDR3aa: CASGSQPGQGGGEQFF
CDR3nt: TGTGCTAGTGGTTCCCAGCCGGGACAGGGAGGAGGTGAGCAGTTCTTC

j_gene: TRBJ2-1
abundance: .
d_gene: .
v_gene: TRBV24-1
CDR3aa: CATSARGADSKSSYNEQFF
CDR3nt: TGTGCCACCAGTGCACGGGGAGCAGATTCGAAAAGCTCCTACAATGAGCAGTTCTTC

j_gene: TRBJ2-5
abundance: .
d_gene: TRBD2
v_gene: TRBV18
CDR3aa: CASSPGAALAGTQETQYF
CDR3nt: TGTGCCAGCTCACCGGGGGCCGCACTAGCGGGGACACAAGAGACCCAGTACTTC

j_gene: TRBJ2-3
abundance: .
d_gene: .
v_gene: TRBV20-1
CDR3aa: CSATSSYTQYF
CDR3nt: TGCAGTGCTACGTCCTCCTATACGCAGTATTTT

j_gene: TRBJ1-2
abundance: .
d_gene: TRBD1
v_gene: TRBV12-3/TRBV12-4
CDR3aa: CASRTGTGFGYTF
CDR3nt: TGTGCCAGCAGGACCGGGACAGGGTTTGGCTACACCTTC

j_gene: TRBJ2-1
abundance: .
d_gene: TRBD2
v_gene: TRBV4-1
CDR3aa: CASSQIVLAGGSYNEQFF
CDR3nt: TGCGCCAGCAGCCAAATTGTATTAGCGGGTGGCTCCTACAATGAGCAGTTCTTC

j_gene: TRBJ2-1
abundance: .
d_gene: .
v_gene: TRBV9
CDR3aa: CASSVASNSYNEQFF
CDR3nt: TGTGCCAGCAGCGTGGCTAGCAACTCCTACAATGAGCAGTTCTTC

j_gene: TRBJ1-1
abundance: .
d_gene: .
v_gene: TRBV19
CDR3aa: CASRQENTEAFF
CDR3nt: TGTGCCAGTAGACAGGAGAACACTGAAGCTTTCTTT

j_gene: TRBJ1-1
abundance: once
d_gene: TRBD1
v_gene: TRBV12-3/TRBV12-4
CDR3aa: CASSDDRGAEAFF
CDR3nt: TGTGCCAGCAGTGATGACAGGGGAGCTGAAGCTTTCTTT

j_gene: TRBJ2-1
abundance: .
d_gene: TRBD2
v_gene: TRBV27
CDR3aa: CASSYGTGGYNEQFF
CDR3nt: TGTGCCAGCAGTTACGGGACGGGAGGGTACAATGAGCAGTTCTTC

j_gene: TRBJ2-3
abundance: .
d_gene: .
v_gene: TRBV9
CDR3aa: CASSVAPSSTDTQYF
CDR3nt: TGTGCCAGCAGCGTAGCCCCTTCTAGCACAGATACGCAGTATTTT

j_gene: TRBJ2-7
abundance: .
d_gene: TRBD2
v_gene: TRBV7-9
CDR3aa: CASSQTWGEGRYEQYF
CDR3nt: TGTGCCAGCAGCCAGACCTGGGGGGAGGGCCGCTACGAGCAGTACTTC

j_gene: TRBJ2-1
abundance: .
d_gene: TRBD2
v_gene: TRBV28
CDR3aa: CASSTPRAGAYYNEQFF
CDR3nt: TGTGCCAGCAGCACTCCCCGAGCGGGGGCCTACTACAATGAGCAGTTCTTC

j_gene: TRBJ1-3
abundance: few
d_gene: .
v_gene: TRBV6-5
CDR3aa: CASTTPGGGNTIYF
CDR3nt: TGTGCCAGCACGACCCCTGGCGGAGGAAACACCATATATTTT

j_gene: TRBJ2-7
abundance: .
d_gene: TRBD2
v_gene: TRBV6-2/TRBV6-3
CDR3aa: CASSLTSGSLYEQYF
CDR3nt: TGTGCCAGCAGCCTAACTAGCGGGAGCCTCTACGAGCAGTACTTC

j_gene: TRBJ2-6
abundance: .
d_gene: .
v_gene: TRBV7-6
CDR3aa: CASSSGSGANVLTF
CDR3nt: TGTGCCAGCAGCTCGGGATCTGGGGCCAACGTCCTGACTTTC

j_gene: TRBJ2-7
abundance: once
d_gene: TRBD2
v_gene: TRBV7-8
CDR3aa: CASSSVSGRPSYEQYF
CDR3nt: TGTGCCAGCAGCTCCGTGAGCGGGAGGCCCTCCTACGAGCAGTACTTC

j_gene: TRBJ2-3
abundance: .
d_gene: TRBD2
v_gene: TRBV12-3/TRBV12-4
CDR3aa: CASGLAGGDTQYF
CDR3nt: TGTGCCAGCGGGCTAGCGGGAGGAGATACGCAGTATTTT

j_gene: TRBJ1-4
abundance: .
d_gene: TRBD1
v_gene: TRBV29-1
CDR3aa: CSAGGRGQEKLFF
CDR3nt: TGCAGCGCCGGTGGCAGGGGGCAAGAAAAACTGTTTTTT

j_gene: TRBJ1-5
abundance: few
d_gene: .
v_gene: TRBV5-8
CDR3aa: CASRSDGGMGQPQHF
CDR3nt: TGTGCCAGCAGGTCCGACGGGGGGATGGGTCAGCCCCAGCATTTT

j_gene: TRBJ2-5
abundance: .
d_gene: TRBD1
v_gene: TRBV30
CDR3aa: CAWSVDRGQETQYF
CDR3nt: TGTGCCTGGAGTGTGGACAGGGGCCAAGAGACCCAGTACTTC

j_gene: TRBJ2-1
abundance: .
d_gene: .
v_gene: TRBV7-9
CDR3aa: CASSFIPGDNEQFF
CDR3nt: TGTGCCAGCAGCTTCATCCCAGGGGACAATGAGCAGTTCTTC

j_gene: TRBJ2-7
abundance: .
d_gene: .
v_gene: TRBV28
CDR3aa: CASSLAGISYEQYF
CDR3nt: TGTGCCAGCAGTTTGGCGGGTATCTCCTACGAGCAGTACTTC

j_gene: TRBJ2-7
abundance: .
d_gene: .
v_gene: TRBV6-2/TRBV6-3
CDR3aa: CASSYRRAGEQYF
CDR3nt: TGTGCCAGCAGTTACCGGAGGGCCGGGGAGCAGTACTTC

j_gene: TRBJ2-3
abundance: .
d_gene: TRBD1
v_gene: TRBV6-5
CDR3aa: CASRMDRATDTQYF
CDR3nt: TGTGCCAGCAGAATGGACAGGGCTACAGATACGCAGTATTTT

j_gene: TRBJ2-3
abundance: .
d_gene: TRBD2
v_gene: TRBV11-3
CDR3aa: CASSLVAGADGTQYF
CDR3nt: TGTGCCAGCAGCTTAGTAGCGGGGGCTGATGGTACGCAGTATTTT

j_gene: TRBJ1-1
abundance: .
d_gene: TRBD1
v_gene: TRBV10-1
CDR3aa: CASIDYQGGSEAFF
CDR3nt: TGCGCCAGCATTGATTATCAGGGGGGTTCTGAAGCTTTCTTT

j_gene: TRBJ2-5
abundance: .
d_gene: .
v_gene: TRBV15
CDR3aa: CATSRDFEREETQYF
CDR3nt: TGTGCCACCAGCAGAGATTTCGAGCGGGAAGAGACCCAGTACTTC

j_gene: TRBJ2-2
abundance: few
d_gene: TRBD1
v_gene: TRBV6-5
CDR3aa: CASSYSNRGTGELFF
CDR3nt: TGTGCCAGCAGTTACTCGAACAGGGGCACCGGGGAGCTGTTTTTT

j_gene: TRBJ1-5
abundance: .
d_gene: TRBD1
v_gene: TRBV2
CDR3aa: CASSLQGVGQPQHF
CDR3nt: TGTGCCAGCAGTTTACAGGGGGTAGGGCAGCCCCAGCATTTT

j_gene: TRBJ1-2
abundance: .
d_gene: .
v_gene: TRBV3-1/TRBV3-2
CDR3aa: CASSQVRGRYGYTF
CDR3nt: TGTGCCAGCAGCCAAGTCAGGGGACGATATGGCTACACCTTC

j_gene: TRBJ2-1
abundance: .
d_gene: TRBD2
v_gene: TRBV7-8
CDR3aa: CASSPFVLAGELEQFF
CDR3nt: TGTGCCAGCTCCCCCTTTGTGCTAGCGGGGGAACTTGAGCAGTTCTTC

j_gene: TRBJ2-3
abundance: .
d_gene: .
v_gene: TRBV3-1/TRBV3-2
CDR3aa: CASSQWAGASTDTQYF
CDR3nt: TGTGCCAGCAGCCAGTGGGCAGGGGCTAGCACAGATACGCAGTATTTT

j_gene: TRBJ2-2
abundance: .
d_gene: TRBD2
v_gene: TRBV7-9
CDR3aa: CASSRGAGLISPNTGELFF
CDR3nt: TGTGCCAGCAGCCGTGGAGCGGGGCTTATAAGCCCGAACACCGGGGAGCTGTTTTTT

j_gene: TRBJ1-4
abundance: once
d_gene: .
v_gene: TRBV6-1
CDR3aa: CASSESATNEKLFF
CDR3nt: TGTGCCAGCAGTGAGTCTGCAACTAATGAAAAACTGTTTTTT

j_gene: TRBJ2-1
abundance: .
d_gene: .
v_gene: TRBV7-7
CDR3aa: CASSPGGSLNEQFF
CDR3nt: TGTGCCAGCAGCCCTGGAGGGAGCCTCAATGAGCAGTTCTTC

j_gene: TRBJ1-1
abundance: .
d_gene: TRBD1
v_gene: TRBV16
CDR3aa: CASSQSTGVLGAEAFF
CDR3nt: TGTGCCAGCAGCCAATCGACAGGGGTCCTGGGCGCTGAAGCTTTCTTT

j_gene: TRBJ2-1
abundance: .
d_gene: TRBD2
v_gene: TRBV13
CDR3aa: CASSSRTSGGNEQFF
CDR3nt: TGTGCCAGCAGCTCCCGGACTAGCGGGGGCAATGAGCAGTTCTTC

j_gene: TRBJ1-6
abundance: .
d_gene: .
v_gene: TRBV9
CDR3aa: CASSVDGESLHF
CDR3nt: TGTGCCAGCAGCGTAGATGGGGAGTCCCTCCACTTT

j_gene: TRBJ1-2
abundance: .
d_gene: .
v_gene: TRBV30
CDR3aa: CAWVGSVGYTF
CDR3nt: TGTGCCTGGGTGGGGAGTGTGGGCTACACCTTC

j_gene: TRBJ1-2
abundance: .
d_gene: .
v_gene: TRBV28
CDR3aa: CASSFGTTRPGGYGYTF
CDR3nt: TGTGCCAGCAGTTTCGGTACGACCCGCCCAGGTGGCTATGGCTACACCTTC

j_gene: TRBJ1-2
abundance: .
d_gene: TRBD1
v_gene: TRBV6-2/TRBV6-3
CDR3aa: CASSYPYSTGWGYTF
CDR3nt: TGTGCCAGCAGTTACCCCTACTCGACAGGGTGGGGCTACACCTTC

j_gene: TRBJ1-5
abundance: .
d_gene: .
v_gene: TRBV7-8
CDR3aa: CASSTPRDTSHYGQPQHF
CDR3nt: TGTGCCAGCAGCACTCCCCGGGACACCTCACACTACGGTCAGCCCCAGCATTTT

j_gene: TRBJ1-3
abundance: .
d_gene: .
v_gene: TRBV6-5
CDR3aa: CASSILALSGNTIYF
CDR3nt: TGTGCCAGCTCAATTCTAGCCCTCTCTGGAAACACCATATATTTT

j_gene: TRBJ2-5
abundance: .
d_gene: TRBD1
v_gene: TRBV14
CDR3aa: CASSRGQGAFRETQYF
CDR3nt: TGTGCCAGCAGCCGGGGACAGGGGGCTTTCAGGGAGACCCAGTACTTC

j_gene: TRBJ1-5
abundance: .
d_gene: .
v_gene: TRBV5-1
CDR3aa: CASSLAFAEGPYQPQHF
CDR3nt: TGCGCCAGCAGCTTGGCCTTCGCGGAGGGCCCTTATCAGCCCCAGCATTTT

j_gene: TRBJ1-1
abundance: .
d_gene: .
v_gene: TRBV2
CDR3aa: CASSEAGEGNTEAFF
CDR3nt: TGTGCCAGCAGTGAAGCGGGGGAGGGAAACACTGAAGCTTTCTTT

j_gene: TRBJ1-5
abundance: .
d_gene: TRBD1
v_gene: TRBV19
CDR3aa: CASSIGLPGRDSSFSQPQHF
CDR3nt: TGTGCCAGTAGTATAGGCCTCCCGGGTAGGGACAGCTCGTTTTCTCAGCCCCAGCATTTT

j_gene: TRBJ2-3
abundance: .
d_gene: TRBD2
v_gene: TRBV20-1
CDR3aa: CSASEREGLDTQYF
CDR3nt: TGCAGTGCGAGTGAGCGGGAGGGCTTAGATACGCAGTATTTT

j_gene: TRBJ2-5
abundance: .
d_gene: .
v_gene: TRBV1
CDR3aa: CTKPEDSPRQETQYF
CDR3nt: TGCACCAAGCCGGAGGACTCACCCCGCCAAGAGACCCAGTACTTC

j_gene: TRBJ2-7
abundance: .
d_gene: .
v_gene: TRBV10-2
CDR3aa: CASSDGGGTYEQYF
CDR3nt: TGCGCCAGCAGTGACGGAGGCGGGACCTACGAGCAGTACTTC

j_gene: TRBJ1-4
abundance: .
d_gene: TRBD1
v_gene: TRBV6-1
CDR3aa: CASSDLTGPSEKLFF
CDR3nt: TGTGCCAGCAGTGATCTGACAGGGCCCAGCGAAAAACTGTTTTTT

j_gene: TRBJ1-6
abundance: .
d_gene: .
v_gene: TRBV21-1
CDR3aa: CASSKVTGDSSPLHF
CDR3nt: TGTGCCAGCAGCAAAGTGACAGGGGATTCCTCACCCCTCCACTTT

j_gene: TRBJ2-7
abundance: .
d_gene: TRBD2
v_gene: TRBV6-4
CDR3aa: CASSREDGYEQYF
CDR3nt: TGTGCCAGCAGCCGGGAGGACGGCTACGAGCAGTACTTC